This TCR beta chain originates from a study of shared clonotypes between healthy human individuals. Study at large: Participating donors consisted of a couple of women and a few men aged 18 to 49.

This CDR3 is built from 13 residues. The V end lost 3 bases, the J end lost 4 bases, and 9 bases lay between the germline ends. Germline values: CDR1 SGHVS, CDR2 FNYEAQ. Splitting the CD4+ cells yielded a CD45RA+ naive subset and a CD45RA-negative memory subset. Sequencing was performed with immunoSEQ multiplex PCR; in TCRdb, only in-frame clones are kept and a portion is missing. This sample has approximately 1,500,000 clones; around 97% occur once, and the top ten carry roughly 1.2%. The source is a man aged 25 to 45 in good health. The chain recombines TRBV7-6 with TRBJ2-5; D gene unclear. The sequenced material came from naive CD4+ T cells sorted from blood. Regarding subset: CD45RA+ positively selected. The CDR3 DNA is TGTGCCAGCAGCTTGGGTATCCGAGAGACCCAGTACTTC. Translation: CASSLGIRETQYF.